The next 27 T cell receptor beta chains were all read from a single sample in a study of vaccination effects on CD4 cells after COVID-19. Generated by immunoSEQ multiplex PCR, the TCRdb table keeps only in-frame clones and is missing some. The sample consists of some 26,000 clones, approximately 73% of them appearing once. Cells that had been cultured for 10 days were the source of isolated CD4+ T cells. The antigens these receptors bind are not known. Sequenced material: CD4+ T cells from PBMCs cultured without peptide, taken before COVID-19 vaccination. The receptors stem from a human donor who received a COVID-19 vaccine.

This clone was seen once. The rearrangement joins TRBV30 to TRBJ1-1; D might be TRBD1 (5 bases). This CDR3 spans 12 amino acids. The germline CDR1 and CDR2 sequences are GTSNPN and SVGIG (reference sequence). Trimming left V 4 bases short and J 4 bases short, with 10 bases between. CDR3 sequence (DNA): TGTGCCTGGATGAGGGGAGCCACTGAAGCTTTCTTT. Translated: CAWMRGATEAFF.

The CDR3 DNA sequence: TGTGCCAGCAGCCCCACTACAACCGTCTACGAGCAGTACTTC. This sequence encodes CASSPTTTVYEQYF. V is TRBV9 and J is TRBJ2-7, with D unclear. The CDR3 loop spans 14 amino acids. Germline CDR1 SGDLS, CDR2 YYNGEE. Trimming cost V 4 bases and J 3 bases, with 14 bases left between them.

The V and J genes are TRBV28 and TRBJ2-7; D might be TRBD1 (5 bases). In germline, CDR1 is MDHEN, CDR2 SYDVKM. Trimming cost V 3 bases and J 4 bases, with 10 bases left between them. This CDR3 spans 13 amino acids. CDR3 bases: TGTGCCAGCAGTTTTTTCAGGGCATACGAGCAGTACTTC. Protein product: CASSFFRAYEQYF.

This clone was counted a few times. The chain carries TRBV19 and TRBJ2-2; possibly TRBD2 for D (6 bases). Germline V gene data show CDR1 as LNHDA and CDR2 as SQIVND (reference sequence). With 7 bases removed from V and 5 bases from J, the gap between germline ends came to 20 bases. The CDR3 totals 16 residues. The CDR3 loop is CASTRRGILRTGELFF. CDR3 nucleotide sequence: TGTGCCAGTACACGACGGGGGATCCTCAGAACCGGGGAGCTGTTTTTT.

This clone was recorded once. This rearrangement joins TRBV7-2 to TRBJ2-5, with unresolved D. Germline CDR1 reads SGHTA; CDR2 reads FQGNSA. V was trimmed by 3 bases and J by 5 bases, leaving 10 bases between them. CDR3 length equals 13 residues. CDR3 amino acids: CASSFRPRETQYF. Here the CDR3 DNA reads TGTGCCAGCAGCTTCCGACCGCGGGAGACCCAGTACTTC.

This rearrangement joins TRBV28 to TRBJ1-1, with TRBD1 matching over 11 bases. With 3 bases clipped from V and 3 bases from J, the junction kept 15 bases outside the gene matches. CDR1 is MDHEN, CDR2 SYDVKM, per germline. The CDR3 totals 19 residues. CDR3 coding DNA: TGTGCCAGCAGTTTGATTCTCAAAGGGACAGGGGGAAAAGACACTGAAGCTTTCTTT. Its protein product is CASSLILKGTGGKDTEAFF.

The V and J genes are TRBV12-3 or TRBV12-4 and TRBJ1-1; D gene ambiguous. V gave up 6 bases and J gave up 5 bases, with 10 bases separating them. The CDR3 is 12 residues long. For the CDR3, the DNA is TGTGCCAGCAGCCTCGGGTTGACTGAAGCTTTCTTT. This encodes CASSLGLTEAFF.

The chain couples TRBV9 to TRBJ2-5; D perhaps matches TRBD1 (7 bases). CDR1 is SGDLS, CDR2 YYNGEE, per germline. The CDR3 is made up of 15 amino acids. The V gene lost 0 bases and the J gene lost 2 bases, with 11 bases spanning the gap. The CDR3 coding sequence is TGTGCCAGCAGCGTAGGGAGGGGACAGCAAGAGACCCAGTACTTC. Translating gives CASSVGRGQQETQYF.

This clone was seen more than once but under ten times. The CDR3 sequence is CASSLERNTEAFF. The CDR3 DNA sequence: TGTGCCAGCAGTTTGGAAAGGAACACTGAAGCTTTCTTT. The chain recombines TRBV27 with TRBJ1-1; no firm D call. The length of the CDR3 is 13 residues. Germline CDR1 is MNHEY and CDR2 is SMNVEV (reference sequence). Trimming stripped 3 bases from V and 1 base from J, with 6 bases between.

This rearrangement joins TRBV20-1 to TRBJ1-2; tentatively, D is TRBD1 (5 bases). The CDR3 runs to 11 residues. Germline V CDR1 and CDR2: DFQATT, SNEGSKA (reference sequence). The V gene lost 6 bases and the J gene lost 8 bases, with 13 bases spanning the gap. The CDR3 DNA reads TGCAGTGCCTCGGACATGGCGGGCTACACCTTC. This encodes CSASDMAGYTF.

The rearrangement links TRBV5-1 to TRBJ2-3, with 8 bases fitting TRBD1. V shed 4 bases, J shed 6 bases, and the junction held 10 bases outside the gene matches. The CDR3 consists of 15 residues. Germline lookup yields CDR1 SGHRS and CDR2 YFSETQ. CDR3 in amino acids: CASSRGRGRGDTQYF. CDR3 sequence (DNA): TGCGCCAGCAGCCGGGGCAGGGGGCGAGGTGATACGCAGTATTTT.

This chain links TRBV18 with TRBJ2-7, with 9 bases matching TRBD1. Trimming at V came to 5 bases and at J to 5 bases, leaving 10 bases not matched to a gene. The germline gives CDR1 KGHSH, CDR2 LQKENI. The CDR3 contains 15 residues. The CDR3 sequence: CASSAWTGDNHEQYF. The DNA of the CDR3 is TGTGCCAGCTCAGCCTGGACAGGGGACAATCACGAGCAGTACTTC.

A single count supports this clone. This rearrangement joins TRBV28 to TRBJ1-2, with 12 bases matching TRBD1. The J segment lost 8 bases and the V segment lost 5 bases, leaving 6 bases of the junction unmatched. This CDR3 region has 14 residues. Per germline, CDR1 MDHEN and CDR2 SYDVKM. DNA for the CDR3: TGTGCCAGCAGTAGGGACAGGGGGCAGGGAGGCTACACCTTC. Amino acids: CASSRDRGQGGYTF.

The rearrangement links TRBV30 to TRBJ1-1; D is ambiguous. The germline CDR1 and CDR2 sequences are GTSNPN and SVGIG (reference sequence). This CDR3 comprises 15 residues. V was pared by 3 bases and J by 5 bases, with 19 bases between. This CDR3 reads CAWRVAGIVLTEAFF. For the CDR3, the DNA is TGTGCCTGGAGGGTGGCAGGAATAGTGTTGACTGAAGCTTTCTTT.

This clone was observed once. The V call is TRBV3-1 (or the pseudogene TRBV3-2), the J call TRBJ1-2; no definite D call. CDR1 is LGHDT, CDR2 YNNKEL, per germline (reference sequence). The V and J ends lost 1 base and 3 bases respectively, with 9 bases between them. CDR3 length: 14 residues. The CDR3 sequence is CASSQGIGDYGYTF. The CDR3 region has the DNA TGTGCCAGCAGCCAAGGAATAGGAGACTATGGCTACACCTTC.

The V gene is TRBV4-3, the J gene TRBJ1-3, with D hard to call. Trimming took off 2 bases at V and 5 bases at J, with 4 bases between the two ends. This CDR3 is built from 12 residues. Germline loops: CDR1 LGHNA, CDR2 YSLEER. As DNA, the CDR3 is TGCGCCAGCAGCCAAACCCGAAACACCATATATTTT. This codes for CASSQTRNTIYF.

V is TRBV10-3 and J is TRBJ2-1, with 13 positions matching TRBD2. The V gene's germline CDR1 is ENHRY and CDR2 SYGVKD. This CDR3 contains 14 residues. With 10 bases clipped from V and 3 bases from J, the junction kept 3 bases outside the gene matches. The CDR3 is CATGTSGNYNEQFF. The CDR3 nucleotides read TGTGCCACCGGGACTAGCGGGAACTACAATGAGCAGTTCTTC.

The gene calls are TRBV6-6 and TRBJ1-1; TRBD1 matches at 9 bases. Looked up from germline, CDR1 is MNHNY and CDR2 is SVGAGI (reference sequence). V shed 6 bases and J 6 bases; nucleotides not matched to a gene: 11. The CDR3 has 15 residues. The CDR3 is CASSTYTGGSAEAFF. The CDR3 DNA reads TGTGCCAGCAGCACTTATACAGGGGGCTCGGCTGAAGCTTTCTTT.

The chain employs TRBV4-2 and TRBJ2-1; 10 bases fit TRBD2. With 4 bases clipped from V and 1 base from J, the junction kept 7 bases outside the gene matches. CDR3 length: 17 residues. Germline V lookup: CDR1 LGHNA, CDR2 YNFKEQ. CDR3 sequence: CASSLSTSGISYNEQFF. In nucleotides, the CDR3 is TGTGCCAGCAGCCTCAGCACTAGCGGGATTTCCTACAATGAGCAGTTCTTC.

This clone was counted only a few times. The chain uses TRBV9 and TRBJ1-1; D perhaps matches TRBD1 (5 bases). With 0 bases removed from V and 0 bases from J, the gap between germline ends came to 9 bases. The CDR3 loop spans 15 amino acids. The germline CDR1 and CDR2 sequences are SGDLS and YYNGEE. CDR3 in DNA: TGTGCCAGCAGCGTAGGGGGACCTTTGAACACTGAAGCTTTCTTT. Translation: CASSVGGPLNTEAFF.

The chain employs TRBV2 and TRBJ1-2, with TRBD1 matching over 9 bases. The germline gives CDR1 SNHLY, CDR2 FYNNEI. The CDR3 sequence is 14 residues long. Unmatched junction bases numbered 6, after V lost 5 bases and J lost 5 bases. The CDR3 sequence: CASSSGQGRYGYTF. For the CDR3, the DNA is TGTGCCAGCAGTTCGGGACAGGGTCGGTATGGCTACACCTTC.

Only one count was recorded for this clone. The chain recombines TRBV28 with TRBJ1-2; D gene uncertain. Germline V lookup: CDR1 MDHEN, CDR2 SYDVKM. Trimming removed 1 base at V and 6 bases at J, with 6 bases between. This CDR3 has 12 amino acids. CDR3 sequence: CASSLYSDGYTF. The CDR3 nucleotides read TGTGCCAGCAGTTTATACTCGGATGGCTACACCTTC.

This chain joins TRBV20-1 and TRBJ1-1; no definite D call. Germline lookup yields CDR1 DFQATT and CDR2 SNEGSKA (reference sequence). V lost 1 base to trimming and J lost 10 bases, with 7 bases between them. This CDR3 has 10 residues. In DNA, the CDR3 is TGCAGTGCTAGAGGGGTTGGAGCTTTCTTT. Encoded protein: CSARGVGAFF.

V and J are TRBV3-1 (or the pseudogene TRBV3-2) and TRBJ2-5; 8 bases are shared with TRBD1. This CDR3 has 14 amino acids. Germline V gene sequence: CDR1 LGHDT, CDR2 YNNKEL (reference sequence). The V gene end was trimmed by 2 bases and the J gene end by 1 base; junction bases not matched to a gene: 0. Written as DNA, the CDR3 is TGTGCCAGCAGCCAAACAGGGGGCCAAGAGACCCAGTACTTC. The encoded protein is CASSQTGGQETQYF.

The CDR3 region has the DNA TGTGCCAGCAGCCAAGATCTCCAAGAGAACTATGGCTACACCTTC. Residues: CASSQDLQENYGYTF. The chain joins TRBV14 to TRBJ1-2; D is ambiguous. The CDR3 covers 15 residues. Trimming stripped 0 bases from V and 2 bases from J, with 10 bases between. Per the germline V gene, CDR1 is SGHDN and CDR2 is FVKESK.

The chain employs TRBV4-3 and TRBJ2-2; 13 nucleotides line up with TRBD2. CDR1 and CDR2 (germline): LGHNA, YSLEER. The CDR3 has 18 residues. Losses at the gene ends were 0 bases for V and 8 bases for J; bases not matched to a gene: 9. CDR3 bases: TGCGCCAGCAGCCAAGATCCAGGACTAGCGGGGGACATTGGGGAGCTGTTTTTT. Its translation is CASSQDPGLAGDIGELFF.

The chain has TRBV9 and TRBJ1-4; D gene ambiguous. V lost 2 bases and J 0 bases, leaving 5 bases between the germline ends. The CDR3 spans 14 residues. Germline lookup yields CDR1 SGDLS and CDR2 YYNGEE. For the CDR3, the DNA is TGTGCCAGCAGCGTCAGAGCAACTAATGAAAAACTGTTTTTT. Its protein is CASSVRATNEKLFF.